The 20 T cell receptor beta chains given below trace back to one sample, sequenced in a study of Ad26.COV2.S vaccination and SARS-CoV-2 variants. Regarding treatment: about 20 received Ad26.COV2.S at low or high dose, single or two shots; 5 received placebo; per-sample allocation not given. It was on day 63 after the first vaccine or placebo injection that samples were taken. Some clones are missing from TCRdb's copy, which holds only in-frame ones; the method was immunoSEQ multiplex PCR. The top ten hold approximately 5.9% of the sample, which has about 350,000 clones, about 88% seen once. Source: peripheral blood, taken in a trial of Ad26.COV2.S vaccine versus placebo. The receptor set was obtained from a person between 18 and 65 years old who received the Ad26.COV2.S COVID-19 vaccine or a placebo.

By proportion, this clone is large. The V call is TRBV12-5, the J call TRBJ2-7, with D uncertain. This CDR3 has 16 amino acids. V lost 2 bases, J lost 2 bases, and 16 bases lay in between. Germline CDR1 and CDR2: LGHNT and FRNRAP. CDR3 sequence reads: CASGLTNTHDAYEQYF. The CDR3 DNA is TGTGCTAGTGGTTTGACTAACACGCACGACGCCTACGAGCAGTACTTC.

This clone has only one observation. CDR3 sequence (DNA): TGTGCCAGCAGCTTAATTTTAAAGTCCCGTGGCGGGAGAACAGATACGCAGTATTTT. Residues: CASSLILKSRGGRTDTQYF. The V gene is TRBV7-2, the J gene TRBJ2-3; 7 bases fit TRBD2. Looked up from germline, CDR1 is SGHTA and CDR2 is FQGNSA. The ends lost 2 bases at V and 3 bases at J; junction bases unmatched: 17. This CDR3 spans 19 amino acids.

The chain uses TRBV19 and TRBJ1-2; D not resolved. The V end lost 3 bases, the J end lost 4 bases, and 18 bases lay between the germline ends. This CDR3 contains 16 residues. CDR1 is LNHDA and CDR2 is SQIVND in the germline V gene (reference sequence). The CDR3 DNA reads TGTGCCAGTAGTATCCCCTCGGGGAGGGAAGGCTATGGCTACACCTTC. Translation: CASSIPSGREGYGYTF. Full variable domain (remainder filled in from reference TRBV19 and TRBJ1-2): DGGITQSPKYLFRKEGQNVTLSCEQNLNHDAMYWYRQDPGQGLRLIYYSQIVNDFQKGDIAEGYSVSREKKESFPLTVTSAQKNPTAFYLCASSIPSGREGYGYTFGSGTRLTVV.

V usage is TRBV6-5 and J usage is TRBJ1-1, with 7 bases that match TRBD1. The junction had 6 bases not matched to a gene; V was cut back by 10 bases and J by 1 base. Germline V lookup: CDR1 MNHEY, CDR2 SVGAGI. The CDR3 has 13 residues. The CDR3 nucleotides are TGTGCCAACTCCGGGACAGCGAACACTGAAGCTTTCTTT. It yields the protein CANSGTANTEAFF.

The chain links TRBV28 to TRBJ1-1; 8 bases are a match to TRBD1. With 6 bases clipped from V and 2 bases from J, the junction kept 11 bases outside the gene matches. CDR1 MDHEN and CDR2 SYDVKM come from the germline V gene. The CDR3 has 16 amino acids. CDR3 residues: CASRGPPGQVNTEAFF. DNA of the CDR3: TGTGCCAGCAGAGGACCCCCGGGACAGGTCAACACTGAAGCTTTCTTT.

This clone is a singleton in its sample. CDR3 nucleotides: TGTGCCAGCAGCTTAGATGATTACGACTATGGCTACACCTTC. Translating gives CASSLDDYDYGYTF. The chain recombines TRBV11-2 with TRBJ1-2, with D uncertain. The CDR3 is 14 residues long. The V and J ends lost 0 bases and 3 bases respectively, with 8 bases between them. Per germline, CDR1 SGHAT and CDR2 FQNNGV.

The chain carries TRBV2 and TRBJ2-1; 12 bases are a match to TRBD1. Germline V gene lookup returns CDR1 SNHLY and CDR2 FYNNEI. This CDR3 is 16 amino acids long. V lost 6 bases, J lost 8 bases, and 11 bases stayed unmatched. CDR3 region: CASRETGQGARYEQFF. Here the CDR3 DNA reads TGTGCCAGCAGAGAAACGGGACAGGGGGCGAGATATGAGCAGTTCTTC.

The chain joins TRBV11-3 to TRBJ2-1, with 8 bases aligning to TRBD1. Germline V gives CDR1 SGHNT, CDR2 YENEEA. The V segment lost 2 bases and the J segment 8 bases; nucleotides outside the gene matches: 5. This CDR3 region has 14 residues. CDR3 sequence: CASSLRTGLDEQFF. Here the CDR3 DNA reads TGTGCCAGCAGCTTAAGGACAGGGTTGGATGAGCAGTTCTTC.

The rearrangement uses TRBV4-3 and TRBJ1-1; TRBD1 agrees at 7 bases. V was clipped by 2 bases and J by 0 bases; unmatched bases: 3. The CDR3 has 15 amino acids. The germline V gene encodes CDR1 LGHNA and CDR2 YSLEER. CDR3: CASSQNRGLNTEAFF. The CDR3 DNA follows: TGCGCCAGCAGCCAAAACAGGGGATTGAACACTGAAGCTTTCTTT.

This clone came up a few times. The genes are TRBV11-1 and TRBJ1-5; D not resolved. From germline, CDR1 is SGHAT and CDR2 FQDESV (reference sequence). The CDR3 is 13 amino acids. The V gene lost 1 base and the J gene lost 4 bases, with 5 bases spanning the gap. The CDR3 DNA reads TGTGCCAGCAGCTTAGATAATAATCAGCCCCAGCATTTT. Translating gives CASSLDNNQPQHF.

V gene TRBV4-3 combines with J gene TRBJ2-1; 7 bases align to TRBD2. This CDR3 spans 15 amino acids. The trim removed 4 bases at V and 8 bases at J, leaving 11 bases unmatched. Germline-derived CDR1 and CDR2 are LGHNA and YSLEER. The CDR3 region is CASSPRSREFDEQFF. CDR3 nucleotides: TGCGCCAGCAGCCCCCGGTCGCGGGAGTTCGATGAGCAGTTCTTC.

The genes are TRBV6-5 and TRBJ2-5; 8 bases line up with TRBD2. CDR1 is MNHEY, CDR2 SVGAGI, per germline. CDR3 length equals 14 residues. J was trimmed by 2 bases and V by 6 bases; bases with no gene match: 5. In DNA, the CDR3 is TGTGCCAGCAGGGTAGCGGGAATACAAGAGACCCAGTACTTC. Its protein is CASRVAGIQETQYF.

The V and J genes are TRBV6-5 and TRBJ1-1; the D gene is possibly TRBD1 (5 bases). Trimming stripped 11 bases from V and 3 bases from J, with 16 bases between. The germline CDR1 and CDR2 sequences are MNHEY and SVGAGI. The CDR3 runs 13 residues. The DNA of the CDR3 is TGTGCCGGGGGTCGAGAACAGTACACTGAAGCTTTCTTT. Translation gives CAGGREQYTEAFF.

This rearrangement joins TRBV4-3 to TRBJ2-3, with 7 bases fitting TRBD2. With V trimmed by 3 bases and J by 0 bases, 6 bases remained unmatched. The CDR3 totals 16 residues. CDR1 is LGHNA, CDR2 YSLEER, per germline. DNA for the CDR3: TGCGCCAGCAGCCAGGAGCGGGATACTAGCACAGATACGCAGTATTTT. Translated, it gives CASSQERDTSTDTQYF.

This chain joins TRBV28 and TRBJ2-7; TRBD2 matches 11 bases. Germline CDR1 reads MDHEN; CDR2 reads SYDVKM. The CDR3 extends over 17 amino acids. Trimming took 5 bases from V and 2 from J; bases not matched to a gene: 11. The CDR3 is CASSPSFSGRETYEQYF. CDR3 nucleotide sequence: TGTGCCAGCAGTCCATCCTTTAGCGGGAGGGAGACCTACGAGCAGTACTTC.

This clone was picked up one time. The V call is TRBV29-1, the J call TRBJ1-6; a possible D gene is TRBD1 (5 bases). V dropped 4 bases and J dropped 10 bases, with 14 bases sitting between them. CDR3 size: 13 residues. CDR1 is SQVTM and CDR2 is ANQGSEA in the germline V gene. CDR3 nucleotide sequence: TGCAGCGTTGGTGAGGGGTTGGGGTCACCCCTCCACTTT. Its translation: CSVGEGLGSPLHF.

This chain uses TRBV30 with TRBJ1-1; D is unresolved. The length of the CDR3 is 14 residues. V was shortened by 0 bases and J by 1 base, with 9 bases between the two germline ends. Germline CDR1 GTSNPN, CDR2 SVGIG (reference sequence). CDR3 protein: CAWSVRVANTEAFF. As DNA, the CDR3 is TGTGCCTGGAGTGTACGGGTAGCGAACACTGAAGCTTTCTTT.

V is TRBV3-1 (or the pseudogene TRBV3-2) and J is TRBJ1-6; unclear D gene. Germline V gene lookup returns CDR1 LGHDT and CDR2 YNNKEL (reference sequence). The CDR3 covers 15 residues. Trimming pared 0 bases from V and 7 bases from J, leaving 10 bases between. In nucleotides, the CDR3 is TGTGCCAGCAGCCAAGACCCGCAGGTGAATTCACCCCTCCACTTT. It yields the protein CASSQDPQVNSPLHF.

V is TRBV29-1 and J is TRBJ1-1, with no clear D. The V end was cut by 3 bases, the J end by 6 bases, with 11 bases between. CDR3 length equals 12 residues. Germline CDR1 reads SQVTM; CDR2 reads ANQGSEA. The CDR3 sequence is CSVDPFNPEAFF. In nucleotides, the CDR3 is TGCAGCGTTGACCCTTTTAACCCTGAAGCTTTCTTT.

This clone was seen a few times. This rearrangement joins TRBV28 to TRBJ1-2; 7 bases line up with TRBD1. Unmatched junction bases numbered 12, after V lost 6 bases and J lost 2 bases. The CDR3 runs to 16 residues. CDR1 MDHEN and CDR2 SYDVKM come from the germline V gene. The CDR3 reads CASSPSGQSANYGYTF. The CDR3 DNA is TGTGCCAGCAGCCCGTCGGGACAGTCCGCGAACTATGGCTACACCTTC.